This TCR beta chain was identified during a study of cytomegalovirus exposure and HLA in healthy donors. A word on this clone: Its antigen is not known.

Amplification used 60 Vbeta primers and 13 Jbeta primers. TCRdb keeps only in-frame clones here, not all; method: immunoSEQ multiplex PCR. Among some 170,000 clones, roughly nine tenths were seen once, and the ten largest hold about 0.93%. The study, taken as a whole, reports: V- and J-gene trimming in TCR beta was tied to a missense DCLRE1C variant by an analysis performed later.

The germline V gene encodes CDR1 ENHRY and CDR2 SYGVKD. This CDR3 is built from 16 residues. With 3 bases clipped from V and 5 bases from J, the junction kept 12 bases outside the gene matches. The chain recombines TRBV10-3 with TRBJ2-7; 8 nucleotides align to TRBD2. The clonotype comes from a woman aged 25 to 39 in good health and CMV-seronegative. The source material was PBMCs. CDR3 bases: TGTGCCATCAGTGACCCGGGGCGGGGGGATTCCGACGAGCAGTACTTC. This gives the protein CAISDPGRGDSDEQYF.